These T cell receptor beta chains were read from a single sample in a study of blood T cells in healthy people across ages. TCRdb reprocessed the 5' RACE reads via MiXCR and lists one record per CDR3 protein. Of some 640,000 distinct CDR3 sequences listed, around 31% are singletons. The sequenced sample was blood. The source is a woman of 80 years or more in good health. CDR3s include the opening cysteine and the closing phenylalanine or tryptophan. The order of the fields is J gene, V gene, clone size, D gene, CDR3 protein. D genes are given only for firm matches. The size entry is marked missing in some rows and otherwise reads once, few, many or a size class.

j_call: TRBJ1-6
v_call: TRBV6-1
clone_size: .
d_call: TRBD1
cdr3_aa: CASRTGVGNSPLHF

j_call: TRBJ2-7
v_call: TRBV5-5
clone_size: many
d_call: .
cdr3_aa: CASSSRPVYEQYF

j_call: TRBJ2-3
v_call: TRBV7-8
clone_size: many
d_call: TRBD2
cdr3_aa: CASSLEGSSGGTQYF

j_call: TRBJ1-1
v_call: TRBV5-5
clone_size: .
d_call: .
cdr3_aa: CASSRTVRGNTEAFF

j_call: TRBJ2-1
v_call: TRBV7-3
clone_size: many
d_call: .
cdr3_aa: CASSLGQAGDEQFF

j_call: TRBJ2-3
v_call: TRBV2
clone_size: many
d_call: .
cdr3_aa: CASYRASGADTQYF

j_call: TRBJ2-1
v_call: TRBV12-3/TRBV12-4
clone_size: .
d_call: TRBD1
cdr3_aa: CASREQGTEQFF

j_call: TRBJ1-6
v_call: TRBV6-5
clone_size: many
d_call: TRBD1
cdr3_aa: CATRKGQGFSPLHF

j_call: TRBJ2-3
v_call: TRBV2
clone_size: many
d_call: TRBD2
cdr3_aa: CASIVDGAGGVTDTQYF

j_call: TRBJ2-7
v_call: TRBV3-1
clone_size: few
d_call: TRBD1
cdr3_aa: CASSQPRGTGSYEQYF

j_call: TRBJ2-7
v_call: TRBV4-2
clone_size: .
d_call: TRBD1
cdr3_aa: CASSQDRTGGHEQYF

j_call: TRBJ2-3
v_call: TRBV20-1
clone_size: many
d_call: .
cdr3_aa: CSAQGPADTQYF

j_call: TRBJ2-1
v_call: TRBV5-1
clone_size: many
d_call: TRBD2
cdr3_aa: CASSRLAGREQFF

j_call: TRBJ2-5
v_call: TRBV20-1
clone_size: many
d_call: .
cdr3_aa: CSARPADGVWETQYF

j_call: TRBJ1-4
v_call: TRBV6-2/TRBV6-3
clone_size: .
d_call: TRBD1
cdr3_aa: CASRPGQVSFAEKLFF

j_call: TRBJ1-6
v_call: TRBV27
clone_size: few
d_call: .
cdr3_aa: CASSSLLSYNSPLHF